The 3 T cell receptor beta chains presented below share a single source sample, sequenced in a study of blood T cell repertoires in COVID-19 (dated by TCRdb to 2018 to 2020). Library creation used the immunoSEQ multiplex PCR assay. TCRdb carries this immuneACCESS record with in-frame sequences only. Its versions omit some clonotypes, under half of them owing to an unresolved V gene in the studies checked, with the rest unexplained. The sample table shows about 170,000 clones, and roughly 80% are seen once. The ten largest make up under 13% of the sample. Sequenced material: peripheral blood. The receptors stem from a man aged 65 to 79 with active or convalescent COVID-19.

This sequence joins TRBV6-1 and TRBJ1-2, with 7 bases identical to TRBD1. Per the germline V gene, CDR1 is MNHNS and CDR2 is SASEGT. After removal of 3 bases from V and 4 bases from J, the junction contained 8 bases not matched to a gene. This CDR3 region has 15 residues. The CDR3 here is CASSDWTGKGYGYTF. For the CDR3, the DNA is TGTGCCAGCAGTGATTGGACAGGCAAGGGCTATGGCTACACCTTC.

The chain employs TRBV9 and TRBJ2-5; a possible D gene is TRBD2 (6 bases). The CDR3 extends over 14 amino acids. Germline-derived CDR1 and CDR2 are SGDLS and YYNGEE. Trimming removed 7 bases at V and 2 bases at J, with 15 bases between. CDR3 bases: TGTGCCAGCGGACGTGACGGGGGACAAGAGACCCAGTACTTC. Its translation: CASGRDGGQETQYF.

This chain uses TRBV5-4 with TRBJ2-3, with D tentatively TRBD1 (5 bases). CDR1 and CDR2 from the germline V gene are SGHNT and YYREEE (reference sequence). The CDR3 loop spans 16 amino acids. Deletions cut 2 bases from V and 0 bases from J, with 13 bases between. The CDR3 spells CASSLGLGASTDTQYF. CDR3 DNA sequence: TGTGCCAGCAGCTTAGGGTTAGGGGCCAGCACAGATACGCAGTATTTT. Full variable domain (missing parts from reference TRBV5-4 and TRBJ2-3): ETGVTQSPTHLIKTRGQQVTLRCSSQSGHNTVSWYQQALGQGPQFIFQYYREEENGRGNFPPRFSGLQFPNYSSELNVNALELDDSALYLCASSLGLGASTDTQYFGPGTRLTVL.